This TCR beta chain was captured by sequencing in a study of early T cells in non-severe SARS-CoV-2 infection. Study information: Sequencing of bulk RNA from unsorted whole blood was done, without chain pairing.

A single record per CDR3 protein comes from TCRdb applying MiXCR to the 5' RACE reads. The sample consists of around 99,000 distinct CDR3 sequences, 11% of them appearing once. On this clonotype itself: What it binds is unknown.

This CDR3 region has 13 residues. The V segment lost 5 bases and the J segment 9 bases; nucleotides outside the gene matches: 6. Per the germline V gene, CDR1 is MDHEN and CDR2 is SYDVKM. Study-level points and caveats: Using VDJdb, the matching emphasized anti-spike CD8 responses while missing private and CD4 specificities.

This chain connects TRBV28 to TRBJ1-3, with 8 bases that match TRBD1. Sample: whole blood. This TCR came from an adult who was a healthcare worker with PCR-confirmed SARS-CoV-2 infection or an uninfected control (not recorded which). The CDR3 DNA follows: TGTGCCAGCAGTACAGGGGGAAGTGGCACCATATATTTT. Its translation is CASSTGGSGTIYF.